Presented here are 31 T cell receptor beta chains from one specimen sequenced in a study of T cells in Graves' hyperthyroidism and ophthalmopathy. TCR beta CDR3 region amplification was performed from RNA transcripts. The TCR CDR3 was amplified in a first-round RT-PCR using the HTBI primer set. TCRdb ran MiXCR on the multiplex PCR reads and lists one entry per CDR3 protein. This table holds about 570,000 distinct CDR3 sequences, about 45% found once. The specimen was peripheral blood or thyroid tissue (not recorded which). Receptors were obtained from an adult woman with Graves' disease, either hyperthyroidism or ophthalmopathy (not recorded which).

The CDR3 protein is CSATRQIMNTEAFF. CDR3 nucleotides: TGCAGTGCTACCCGACAGATTATGAACACTGAAGCTTTCTTT. The J gene is TRBJ1-1, the V gene TRBV20-1, with D possibly being TRBD1 (5 bases). The V and J ends lost 4 bases and 0 bases respectively, with 12 bases between them. CDR3 size: 14 residues. Per germline, CDR1 DFQATT and CDR2 SNEGSKA (reference sequence).

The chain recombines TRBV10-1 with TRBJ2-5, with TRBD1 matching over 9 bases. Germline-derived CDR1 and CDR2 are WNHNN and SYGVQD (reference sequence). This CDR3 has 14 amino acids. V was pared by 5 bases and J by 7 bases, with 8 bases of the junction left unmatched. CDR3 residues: CASSPDRGVLTQYF. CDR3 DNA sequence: TGCGCCAGCAGTCCGGACAGGGGAGTTTTGACCCAGTACTTC.

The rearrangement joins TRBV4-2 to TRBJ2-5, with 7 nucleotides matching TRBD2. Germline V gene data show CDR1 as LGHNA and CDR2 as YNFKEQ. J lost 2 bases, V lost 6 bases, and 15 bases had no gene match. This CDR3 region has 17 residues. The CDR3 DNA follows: TGTGCCAGCAGAGGGGCGGGGGTCCTCCATATTCAAGAGACCCAGTACTTC. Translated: CASRGAGVLHIQETQYF.

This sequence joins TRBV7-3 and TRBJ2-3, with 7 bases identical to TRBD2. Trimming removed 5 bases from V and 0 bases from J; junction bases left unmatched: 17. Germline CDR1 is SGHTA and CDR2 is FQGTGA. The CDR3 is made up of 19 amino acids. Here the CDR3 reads CASSRGLTISFSSTDTQYF. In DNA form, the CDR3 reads TGTGCCAGCAGCCGGGGACTAACAATCTCGTTTTCTAGCACAGATACGCAGTATTTT.

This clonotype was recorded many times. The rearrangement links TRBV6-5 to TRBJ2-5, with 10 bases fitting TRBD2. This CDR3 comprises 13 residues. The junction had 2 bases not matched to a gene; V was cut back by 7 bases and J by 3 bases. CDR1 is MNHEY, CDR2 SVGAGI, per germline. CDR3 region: CASNGLAEETQYF. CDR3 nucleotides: TGTGCCAGCAACGGACTAGCGGAAGAGACCCAGTACTTC.

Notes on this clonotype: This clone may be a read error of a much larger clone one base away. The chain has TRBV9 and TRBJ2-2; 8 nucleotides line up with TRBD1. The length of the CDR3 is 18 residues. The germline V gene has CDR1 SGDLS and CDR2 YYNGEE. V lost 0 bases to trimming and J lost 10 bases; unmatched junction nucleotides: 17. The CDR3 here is CASSVALGTGGRAVELFF. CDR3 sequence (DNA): TGTGCCAGCAGCGTAGCCCTAGGGACAGGTGGAAGGGCCGTGGAGCTGTTTTTT.

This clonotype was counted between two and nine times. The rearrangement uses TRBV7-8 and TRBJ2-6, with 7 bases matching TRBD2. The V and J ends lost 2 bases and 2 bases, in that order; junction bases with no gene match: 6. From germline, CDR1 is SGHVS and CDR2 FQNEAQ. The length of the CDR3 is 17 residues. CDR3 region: CASSLFRGEAGANVLTF. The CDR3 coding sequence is TGTGCCAGCAGCTTATTCCGGGGGGAGGCTGGGGCCAACGTCCTGACTTTC.

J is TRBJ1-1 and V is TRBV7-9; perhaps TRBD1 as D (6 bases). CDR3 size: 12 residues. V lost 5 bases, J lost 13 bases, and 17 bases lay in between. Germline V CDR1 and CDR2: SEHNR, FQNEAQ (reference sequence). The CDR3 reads CASSPRGTSGFF. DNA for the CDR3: TGTGCCAGCAGCCCAAGGGGGACTAGCGGTTTCTTT.

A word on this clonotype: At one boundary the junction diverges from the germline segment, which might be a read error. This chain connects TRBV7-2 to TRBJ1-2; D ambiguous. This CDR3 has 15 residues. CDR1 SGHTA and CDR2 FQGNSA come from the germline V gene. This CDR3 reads CASSPGRNFDYGCTF. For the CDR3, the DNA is TGTGCCAGCAGCCCTGGAAGAAACTTCGACTATGGCTGCACCTTT.

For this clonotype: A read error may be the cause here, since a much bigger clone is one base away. The CDR3 DNA sequence: TGTGCCAGCAGCCACCCAGGGACTATCTACGAGCAGTACTTC. This encodes CASSHPGTIYEQYF. The chain recombines TRBV7-9 with TRBJ2-7, with 7 nucleotides matching TRBD2. V dropped 5 bases and J dropped 3; count of bases not matched to a gene: 7. CDR1 and CDR2 (germline): SEHNR, FQNEAQ (reference sequence). This CDR3 has 14 amino acids.

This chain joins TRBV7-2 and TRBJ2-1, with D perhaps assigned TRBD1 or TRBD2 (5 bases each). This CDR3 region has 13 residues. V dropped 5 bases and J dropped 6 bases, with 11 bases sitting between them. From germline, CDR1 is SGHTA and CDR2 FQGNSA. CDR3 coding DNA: TGTGCCAGCAGCCGGGGCCGAAGCAATGAGCAGTTCTTC. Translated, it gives CASSRGRSNEQFF. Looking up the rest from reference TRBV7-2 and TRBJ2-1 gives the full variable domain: GAGVSQSPSNKVTEKGKDVELRCDPISGHTALYWYRQSLGQGLEFLIYFQGNSAPDKSGLPSDRFSAERTGGSVSTLTIQRTQQEDSAVYLCASSRGRSNEQFFGPGTRLTVL.

The CDR3 region has the DNA TGCAGTGCTAGTAAGGGGTTTACGATCGAGCAGTACTTC. Its protein product is CSASKGFTIEQYF. The rearrangement joins TRBV20-1 to TRBJ2-7, with a possible D match to TRBD1 (5 bases). CDR1 and CDR2 (germline): DFQATT, SNEGSKA (reference sequence). CDR3 length: 13 residues. Deletions cut 3 bases from V and 6 bases from J, with 15 bases between.

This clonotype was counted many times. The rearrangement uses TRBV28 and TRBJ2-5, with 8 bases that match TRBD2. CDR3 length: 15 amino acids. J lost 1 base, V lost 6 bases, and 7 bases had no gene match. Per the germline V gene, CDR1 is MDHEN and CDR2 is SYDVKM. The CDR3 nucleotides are TGTGCCAGCAGGCCACCCGGGACTAGCCAAGAGACCCAGTACTTC. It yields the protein CASRPPGTSQETQYF.

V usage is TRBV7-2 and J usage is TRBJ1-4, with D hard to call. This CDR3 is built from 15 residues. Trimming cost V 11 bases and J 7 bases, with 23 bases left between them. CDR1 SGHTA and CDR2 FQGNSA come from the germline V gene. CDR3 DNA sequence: TGTGCCTGCGCGGGAGTAGCGGGAATCTCTGAAAAACTGTTTTTT. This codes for CACAGVAGISEKLFF.

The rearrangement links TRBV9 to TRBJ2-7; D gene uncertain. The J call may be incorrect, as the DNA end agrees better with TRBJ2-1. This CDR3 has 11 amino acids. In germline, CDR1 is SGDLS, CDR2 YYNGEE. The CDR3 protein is CASSALQEQFF. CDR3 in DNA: TGTGCCAGCAGCGCCCTCCAGGAGCAGTTCTTC.

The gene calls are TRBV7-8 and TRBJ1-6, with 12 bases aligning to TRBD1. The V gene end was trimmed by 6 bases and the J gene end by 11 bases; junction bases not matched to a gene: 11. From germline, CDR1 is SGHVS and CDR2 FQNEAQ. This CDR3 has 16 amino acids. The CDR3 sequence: CASRKTGTGGVAPLHF. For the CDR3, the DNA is TGTGCCAGCAGGAAAACCGGGACAGGGGGCGTTGCACCCCTCCACTTT.

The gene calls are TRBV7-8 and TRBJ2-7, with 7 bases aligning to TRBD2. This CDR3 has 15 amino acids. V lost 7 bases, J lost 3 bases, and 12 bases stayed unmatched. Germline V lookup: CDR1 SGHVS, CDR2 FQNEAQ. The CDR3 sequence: CASKHQSGTSYEQYF. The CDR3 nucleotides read TGTGCCAGCAAACACCAGAGCGGGACGAGCTACGAGCAGTACTTC.

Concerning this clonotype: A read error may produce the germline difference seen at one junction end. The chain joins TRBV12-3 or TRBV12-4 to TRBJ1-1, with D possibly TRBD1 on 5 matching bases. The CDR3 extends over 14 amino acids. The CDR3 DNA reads TGTGCCAGCAGGCGCAGGGAGCTGGACACTGAAGCTCTCTTT. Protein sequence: CASRRRELDTEALF.

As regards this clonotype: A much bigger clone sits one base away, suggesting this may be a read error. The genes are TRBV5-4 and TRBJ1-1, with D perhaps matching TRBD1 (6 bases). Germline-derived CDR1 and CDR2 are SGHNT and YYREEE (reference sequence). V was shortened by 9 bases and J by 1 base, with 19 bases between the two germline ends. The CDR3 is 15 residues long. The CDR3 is CAISNGGQGNTEAFF. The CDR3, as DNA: TGTGCCATCAGTAACGGGGGACAAGGGAACACTGAAGCTTTCTTT.

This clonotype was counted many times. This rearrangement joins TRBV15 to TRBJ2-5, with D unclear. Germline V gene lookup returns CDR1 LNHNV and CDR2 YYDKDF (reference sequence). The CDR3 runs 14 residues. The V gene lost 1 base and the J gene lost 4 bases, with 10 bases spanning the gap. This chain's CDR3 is CATSRGVRPETQYF. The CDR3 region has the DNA TGTGCCACCAGCAGAGGGGTCCGACCAGAGACCCAGTACTTC.

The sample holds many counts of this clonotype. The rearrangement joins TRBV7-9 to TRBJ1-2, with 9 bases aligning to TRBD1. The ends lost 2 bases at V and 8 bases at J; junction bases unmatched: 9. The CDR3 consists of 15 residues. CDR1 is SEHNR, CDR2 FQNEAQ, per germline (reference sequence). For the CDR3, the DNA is TGTGCCAGCAGCTTATCGTCTTACAGGGGGCAAGGCTACACCTTC. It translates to CASSLSSYRGQGYTF.

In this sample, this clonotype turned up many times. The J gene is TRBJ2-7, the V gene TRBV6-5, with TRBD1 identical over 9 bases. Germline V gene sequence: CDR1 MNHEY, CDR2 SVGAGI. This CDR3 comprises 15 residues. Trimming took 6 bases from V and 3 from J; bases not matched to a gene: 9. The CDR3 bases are TGTGCCAGCAGCCCACAGGGGGCCCTGTACTACGAGCAGTACTTC. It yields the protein CASSPQGALYYEQYF.

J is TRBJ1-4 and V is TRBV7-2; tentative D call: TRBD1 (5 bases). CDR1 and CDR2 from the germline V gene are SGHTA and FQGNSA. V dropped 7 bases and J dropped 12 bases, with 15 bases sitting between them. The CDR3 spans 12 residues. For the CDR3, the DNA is TGTGCCAGCACCCGGCAGGGAGGTGAACTGTTTTTT. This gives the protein CASTRQGGELFF. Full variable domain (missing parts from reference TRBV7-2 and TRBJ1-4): GAGVSQSPSNKVTEKGKDVELRCDPISGHTALYWYRQSLGQGLEFLIYFQGNSAPDKSGLPSDRFSAERTGGSVSTLTIQRTQQEDSAVYLCASTRQGGELFFGSGTQLSVL.

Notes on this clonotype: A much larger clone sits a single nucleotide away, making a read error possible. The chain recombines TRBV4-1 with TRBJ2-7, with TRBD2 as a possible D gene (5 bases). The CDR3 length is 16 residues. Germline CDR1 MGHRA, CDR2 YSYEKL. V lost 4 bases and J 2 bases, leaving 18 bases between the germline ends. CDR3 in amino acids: CASSPKGSRRPYEQYF. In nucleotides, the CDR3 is TGCGCCAGCAGCCCTAAAGGGAGTAGGCGCCCCTACGAGCAGTACTTC.

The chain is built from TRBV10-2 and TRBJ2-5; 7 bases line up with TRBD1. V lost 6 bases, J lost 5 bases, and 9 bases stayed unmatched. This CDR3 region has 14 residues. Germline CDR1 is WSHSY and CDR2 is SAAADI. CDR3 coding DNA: TGCGCCAGCAGGGTACAGGGGATGATGGAGACCCAGTACTTC. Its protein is CASRVQGMMETQYF.

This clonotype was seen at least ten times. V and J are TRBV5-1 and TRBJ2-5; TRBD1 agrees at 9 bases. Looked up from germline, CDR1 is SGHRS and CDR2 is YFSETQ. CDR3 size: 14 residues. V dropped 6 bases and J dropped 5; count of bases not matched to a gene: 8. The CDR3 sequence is CASTSGQGLETQYF. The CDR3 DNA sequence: TGCGCCAGCACCTCAGGACAGGGGTTGGAGACCCAGTACTTC.

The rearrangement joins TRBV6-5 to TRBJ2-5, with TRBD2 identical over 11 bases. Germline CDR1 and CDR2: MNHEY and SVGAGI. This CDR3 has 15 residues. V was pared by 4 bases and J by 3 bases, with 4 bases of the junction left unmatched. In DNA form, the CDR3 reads TGTGCCAGCAGTTCGGCTAGCGGGAGGAAAGAGACCCAGTACTTC. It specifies CASSSASGRKETQYF.

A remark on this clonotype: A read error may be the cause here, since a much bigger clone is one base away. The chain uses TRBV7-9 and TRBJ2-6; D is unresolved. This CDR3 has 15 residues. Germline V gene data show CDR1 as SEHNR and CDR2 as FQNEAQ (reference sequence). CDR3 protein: CASSFLDAGVNVLTF. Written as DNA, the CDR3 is TGTGCCAGCAGCTTCTTGGATGCTGGGGTCAACGTCCTGACTTTC.

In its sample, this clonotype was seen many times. Here the CDR3 DNA reads TGTGCCAGCAGCGCAGGAGGGGGTCGGTACTATGGCTACACCTTC. Amino acid sequence: CASSAGGGRYYGYTF. The gene calls are TRBV9 and TRBJ1-2, with D maybe TRBD1 (6 bases). This CDR3 spans 15 amino acids. The germline CDR1 and CDR2 sequences are SGDLS and YYNGEE. V lost 3 bases and J lost 3, with 15 bases in between.

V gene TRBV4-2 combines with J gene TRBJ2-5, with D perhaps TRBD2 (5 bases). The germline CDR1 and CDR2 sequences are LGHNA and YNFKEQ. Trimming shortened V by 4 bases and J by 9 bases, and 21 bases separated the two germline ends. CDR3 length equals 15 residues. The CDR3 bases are TGTGCCAGCAGCCTAGAAGAGGGTAGCAATCAGCCCCAGTACTTC. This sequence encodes CASSLEEGSNQPQYF.

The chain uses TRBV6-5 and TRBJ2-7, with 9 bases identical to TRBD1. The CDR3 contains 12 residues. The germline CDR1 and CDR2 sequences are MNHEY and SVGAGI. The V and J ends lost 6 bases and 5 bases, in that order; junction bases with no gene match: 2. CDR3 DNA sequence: TGTGCCAGCAGACGGACAGGGGACGAGCAGTACTTC. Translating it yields CASRRTGDEQYF.